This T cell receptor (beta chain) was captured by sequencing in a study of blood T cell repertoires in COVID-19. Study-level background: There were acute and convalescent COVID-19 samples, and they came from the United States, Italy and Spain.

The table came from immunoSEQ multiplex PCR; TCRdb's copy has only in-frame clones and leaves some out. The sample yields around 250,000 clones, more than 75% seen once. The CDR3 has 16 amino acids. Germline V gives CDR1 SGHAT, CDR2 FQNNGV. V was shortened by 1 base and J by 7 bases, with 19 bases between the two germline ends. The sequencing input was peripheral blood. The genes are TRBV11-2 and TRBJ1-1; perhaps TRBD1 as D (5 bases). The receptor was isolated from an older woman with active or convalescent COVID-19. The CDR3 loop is CASSLAGVSYRGEAFF. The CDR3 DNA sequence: TGTGCCAGCAGCTTAGCGGGGGTTTCGTATAGAGGTGAAGCTTTCTTT.